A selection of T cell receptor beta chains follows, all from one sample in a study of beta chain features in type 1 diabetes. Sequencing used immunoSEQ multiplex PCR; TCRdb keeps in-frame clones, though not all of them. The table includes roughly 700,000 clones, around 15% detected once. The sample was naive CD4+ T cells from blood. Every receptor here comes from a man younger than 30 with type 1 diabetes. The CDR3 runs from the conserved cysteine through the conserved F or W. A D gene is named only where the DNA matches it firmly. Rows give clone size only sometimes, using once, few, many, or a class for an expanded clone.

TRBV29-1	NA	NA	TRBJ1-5	TGCAGCGTTGGGGGCGCGAATAATCAGCCCCAGCATTTT	CSVGGANNQPQHF
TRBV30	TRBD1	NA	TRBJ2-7	TGTGCCTGGGACTTGACAGGGTTACAGTACTTC	CAWDLTGLQYF
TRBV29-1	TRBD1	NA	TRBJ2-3	TGCAGCGCCGGGACAGGGGACGCAGATACGCAGTATTTT	CSAGTGDADTQYF
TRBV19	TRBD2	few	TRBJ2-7	TGTGCCAGCCGGACTAGCGGGGGACCCTACGAGCAGTACTTC	CASRTSGGPYEQYF
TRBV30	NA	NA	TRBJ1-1	TGTGCCTGGAGTAATGGACAGGAAGCTTTCTTT	CAWSNGQEAFF
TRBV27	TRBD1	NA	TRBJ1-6	TGTGCCAGCAGTTGGACAGGGTATAATTCACCCCTCCACTTT	CASSWTGYNSPLHF
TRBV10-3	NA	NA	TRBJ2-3	TGTGCCATCAAACTAAACAGGGACACAGATACGCAGTATTTT	CAIKLNRDTDTQYF
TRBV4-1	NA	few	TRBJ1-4	TGCGCCAGCAGCCCTACAGGGCTTAATGAAAAACTGTTTTTT	CASSPTGLNEKLFF
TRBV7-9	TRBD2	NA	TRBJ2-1	TGTGCCAGCAGCTTGGGGAGGGAGGGGTTCTTC	CASSLGREGFF
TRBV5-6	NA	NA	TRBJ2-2	TGTGCCAGCCTCGACAGGTCCGGGGAGCTGTTTTTT	CASLDRSGELFF
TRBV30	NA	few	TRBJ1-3	TGTGCCGGAACCCCGGGAAGAGACACCATATATTTT	CAGTPGRDTIYF
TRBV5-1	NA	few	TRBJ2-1	TGCGCCAGCAGCTTGAGGGCTCACAATGAGCAGTTCTTC	CASSLRAHNEQFF
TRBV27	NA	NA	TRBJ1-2	TGTGCCAGCAGTTTAGGAGGGAGCTATGGCTACACCTTC	CASSLGGSYGYTF
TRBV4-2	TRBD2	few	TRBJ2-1	TGTGCCAGCAGCCACGGCGGACTAGCGGGCGGGGTCAATGAGCAGTTCTTC	CASSHGGLAGGVNEQFF
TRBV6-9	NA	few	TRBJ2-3	TGTGCCAGCAGTTATAACAGGACTAGCACAGATACGCAGTATTTT	CASSYNRTSTDTQYF
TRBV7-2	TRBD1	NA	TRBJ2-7	TGTGCCAGCAGCCGGGACAGACTCTACGAGCAGTACTTC	CASSRDRLYEQYF
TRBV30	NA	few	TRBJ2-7	TGTGCCTGGAGTGTGCTCCCAGGGAGGTTATCCTACGAGCAGTACTTC	CAWSVLPGRLSYEQYF
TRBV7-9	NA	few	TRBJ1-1	TGTGCCAGCACCGAGGTGGGGTACACTGAAGCTTTCTTT	CASTEVGYTEAFF
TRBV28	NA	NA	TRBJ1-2	TGTGCCAGCAGTTTAGTAGGTAATGGCTACACCTTC	CASSLVGNGYTF
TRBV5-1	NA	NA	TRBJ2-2	TGCGCCAGCAGCTTGTCTCATAACACCGGGGAGCTGTTTTTT	CASSLSHNTGELFF
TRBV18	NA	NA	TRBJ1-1	TGTGCCAGCTCACCATTTGACGGGGCGCACTCTGAAGCTTTCTTT	CASSPFDGAHSEAFF
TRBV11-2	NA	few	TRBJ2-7	TGTGCCAGCAGCTTACTTCGAGACAAGCCCTACGAGCAGTACTTC	CASSLLRDKPYEQYF